This T cell receptor (beta chain) was recorded in a study of blood T cell repertoires in COVID-19. In the study overall: Specimens from acute and convalescent COVID-19 originated in the United States, Italy and Spain.

The data were produced by immunoSEQ multiplex PCR, yet TCRdb's version contains in-frame clones alone and is incomplete. Of roughly 200,000 clones in the sample, approximately 80% are singletons; the top ten hold roughly 9.6%. The sequence was obtained from a woman aged 40 to 55 with COVID-19, enrolled during active disease. The sample taken for sequencing was peripheral blood.

For the CDR3, the DNA is TGTGCCACCGGGAGGACGTTCCTTGATGGCTACACCTTC. It is translated as CATGRTFLDGYTF. The gene calls are TRBV19 and TRBJ1-2; no firm D call. The germline V gene encodes CDR1 LNHDA and CDR2 SQIVND (reference sequence). The CDR3 runs to 13 residues. The V gene lost 10 bases and the J gene lost 6 bases, with 18 bases spanning the gap.